A single sample is the source of the 24 T cell receptor beta chains below, sequenced in a study of cytomegalovirus exposure and HLA in healthy donors. Use of 60 Vbeta and 13 Jbeta primers characterized the PCR. The data were produced by immunoSEQ multiplex PCR, yet TCRdb's version contains in-frame clones alone and is incomplete. The top ten clones hold roughly 1.9% of a sample with over 200,000 clones, roughly 79% of them seen once. Sequencing was performed on PBMCs. The receptors shown here come from a male donor in good health and CMV-seronegative.

The chain combines TRBV18 with TRBJ1-1; 10 bases fit TRBD1. Germline V gene data show CDR1 as KGHSH and CDR2 as LQKENI. V trimming: 4 bases; J trimming: 4 bases; junction bases outside the gene matches: 9. The CDR3 has 16 residues. The CDR3: CASSLPLTGGVTEAFF. The CDR3 DNA reads as TGTGCCAGCTCACTACCTTTGACAGGGGGCGTCACTGAAGCTTTCTTT.

In this sample, this clone turned up once. The J gene is TRBJ1-2, the V gene TRBV27; TRBD1 matches 10 bases. The CDR3 runs to 15 residues. V was pared by 0 bases and J by 4 bases, with 2 bases of the junction left unmatched. CDR1 is MNHEY, CDR2 SMNVEV, per germline (reference sequence). This CDR3 is CASSLSGQGPYGYTF. The CDR3 coding sequence is TGTGCCAGCAGTTTATCGGGACAGGGGCCCTATGGCTACACCTTC.

A few counts support this clone. The gene calls are TRBV5-4 and TRBJ2-5; no clear D. Germline V gene lookup returns CDR1 SGHNT and CDR2 YYREEE (reference sequence). The CDR3 is made up of 12 amino acids. Deletions cut 4 bases from V and 4 bases from J, with 8 bases between. The CDR3 spells CASSIYSETQYF. The CDR3 bases are TGTGCCAGCAGCATCTATTCAGAGACCCAGTACTTC.

The V call is TRBV5-1, the J call TRBJ1-2; 9 nucleotides line up with TRBD1. The length of the CDR3 is 15 residues. CDR1 SGHRS and CDR2 YFSETQ come from the germline V gene. Unmatched junction bases numbered 3, after V lost 0 bases and J lost 3 bases. The CDR3 DNA follows: TGCGCCAGCAGCTTGGCACAGGGGGCCGACTATGGCTACACCTTC. Amino acids: CASSLAQGADYGYTF.

This clone has only a few counts. This rearrangement joins TRBV9 to TRBJ2-2, with TRBD2 matching 12 bases. Germline-derived CDR1 and CDR2 are SGDLS and YYNGEE. Trimming cost V 5 bases and J 5 bases; bases outside gene matches: 4. The CDR3 runs to 15 residues. CDR3 nucleotides: TGTGCCAGCAGGACTAGCGGGAGTGGTACCGGGGAGCTGTTTTTT. Residues: CASRTSGSGTGELFF.

The chain recombines TRBV30 with TRBJ2-7; 14 bases match TRBD2. V was clipped by 1 base and J by 6 bases; unmatched bases: 11. Germline V gene sequence: CDR1 GTSNPN, CDR2 SVGIG (reference sequence). The length of the CDR3 is 17 residues. CDR3 DNA sequence: TGTGCCTGGAGTGCTGGGACTAGCGGGAGTGCATGGGGCGAGCAGTACTTC. Protein: CAWSAGTSGSAWGEQYF.

The DNA for the CDR3 is TGTGCCAGCAGCGTAGATATAGCGGGGGGGACAGATACGCAGTATTTT. As protein: CASSVDIAGGTDTQYF. The rearrangement uses TRBV9 and TRBJ2-3, with 11 bases aligning to TRBD2. Germline CDR1 reads SGDLS; CDR2 reads YYNGEE. CDR3 length: 16 residues. Losses at the gene ends were 0 bases for V and 3 bases for J; bases not matched to a gene: 3.

This rearrangement joins TRBV10-1 to TRBJ2-2; 7 positions match TRBD2. The CDR3 is 13 amino acids. The V gene's germline CDR1 is WNHNN and CDR2 SYGVQD (reference sequence). The ends lost 6 bases at V and 5 bases at J; junction bases unmatched: 3. The CDR3 here is CASRWGGTGELFF. The CDR3 nucleotides are TGCGCCAGCAGGTGGGGGGGGACCGGGGAGCTGTTTTTT.

The chain couples TRBV27 to TRBJ2-2; no clear D. The CDR3 is made up of 15 amino acids. Trimming took off 5 bases at V and 6 bases at J, with 16 bases between the two ends. Germline V lookup: CDR1 MNHEY, CDR2 SMNVEV (reference sequence). The CDR3 DNA sequence: TGTGCCAGCAGTCCGCCGACTCCTAGGTCCGGGGAGCTGTTTTTT. As protein: CASSPPTPRSGELFF.

The V call is TRBV7-9, the J call TRBJ1-5, with D tentatively TRBD1 (5 bases). Germline CDR1 reads SEHNR; CDR2 reads FQNEAQ (reference sequence). The CDR3 is 15 amino acids. The V end was cut by 0 bases, the J end by 1 base, with 7 bases between. CDR3 in DNA: TGTGCCAGCAGCTTAGCAGGGGCGAGCAATCAGCCCCAGCATTTT. The encoded protein is CASSLAGASNQPQHF.

The chain recombines TRBV9 with TRBJ2-7; D perhaps matches TRBD1 (5 bases). Germline V CDR1 and CDR2: SGDLS, YYNGEE. The CDR3 is 14 amino acids. V lost 0 bases, J lost 3 bases, and 10 bases lay in between. The CDR3 sequence: CASSVGRVVYEQYF. In DNA form, the CDR3 reads TGTGCCAGCAGCGTAGGCAGGGTCGTCTACGAGCAGTACTTC. The complete variable domain, with remaining parts taken from reference TRBV9 and TRBJ2-7, reads DSGVTQTPKHLITATGQRVTLRCSPRSGDLSVYWYQQSLDQGLQFLIQYYNGEERAKGNILERFSAQQFPDLHSELNLSSLELGDSALYFCASSVGRVVYEQYFGPGTRLTVT.

The chain couples TRBV19 to TRBJ1-5; 10 bases line up with TRBD1. CDR1 is LNHDA and CDR2 is SQIVND in the germline V gene (reference sequence). Trimming took 7 bases from V and 2 from J; bases not matched to a gene: 5. This CDR3 spans 15 amino acids. In nucleotides, the CDR3 is TGTGCCAGTACACCGACAGGGGGCGGCAATCAGCCCCAGCATTTT. It specifies CASTPTGGGNQPQHF. Using reference TRBV19 and TRBJ1-5 for the parts outside the CDR3, the full variable domain is DGGITQSPKYLFRKEGQNVTLSCEQNLNHDAMYWYRQDPGQGLRLIYYSQIVNDFQKGDIAEGYSVSREKKESFPLTVTSAQKNPTAFYLCASTPTGGGNQPQHFGDGTRLSIL.

The rearrangement links TRBV7-3 to TRBJ2-3; D not certain. In germline, CDR1 is SGHTA, CDR2 FQGTGA. The CDR3 covers 13 residues. Trimming took 0 bases from V and 6 from J, leaving 7 bases between them. CDR3 region: CASSLTPVDTQYF. CDR3 bases: TGTGCCAGCAGCTTAACACCAGTCGATACGCAGTATTTT.

This clone was recorded a few times. This chain uses TRBV15 with TRBJ2-5; D may be TRBD2 (5 bases). Trimming cost V 1 base and J 7 bases, with 13 bases left between them. This CDR3 is built from 14 residues. Germline loops: CDR1 LNHNV, CDR2 YYDKDF (reference sequence). The CDR3 DNA sequence: TGTGCCACCAGCAGAGGTGGGGTCCGGGGGACCCAGTACTTC. This encodes CATSRGGVRGTQYF. The variable domain in full, with the rest retrieved from reference TRBV15 and TRBJ2-5, is DAMVIQNPRYQVTQFGKPVTLSCSQTLNHNVMYWYQQKSSQAPKLLFHYYDKDFNNEADTPDNFQSRRPNTSFCFLDIRSPGLGDTAMYLCATSRGGVRGTQYFGPGTRLLVL.

The chain combines TRBV5-4 with TRBJ2-3; D remains unclear. The germline gives CDR1 SGHNT, CDR2 YYREEE (reference sequence). V shed 0 bases and J shed 6 bases, with 2 bases lying between them. The CDR3 consists of 11 residues. CDR3 bases: TGTGCCAGCAGCTTGGCTGATACGCAGTATTTT. Amino acids: CASSLADTQYF.

This clone was found a few times. Here the CDR3 reads CASSKGQGEKLFF. For the CDR3, the DNA is TGCGCCAGCAGCAAAGGACAGGGAGAAAAACTGTTTTTT. The chain employs TRBV5-1 and TRBJ1-4, with TRBD1 identical over 8 bases. Germline CDR1 and CDR2: SGHRS and YFSETQ. Trimming took 4 bases from V and 8 from J; bases not matched to a gene: 4. The CDR3 contains 13 residues. Full variable domain (rest looked up from reference TRBV5-1 and TRBJ1-4): KAGVTQTPRYLIKTRGQQVTLSCSPISGHRSVSWYQQTPGQGLQFLFEYFSETQRNKGNFPGRFSGRQFSNSRSEMNVSTLELGDSALYLCASSKGQGEKLFFGSGTQLSVL.

This chain connects TRBV10-3 to TRBJ1-1, with D maybe TRBD1 (5 bases). Trimming removed 7 bases from V and 0 bases from J, with 18 bases in between. From germline, CDR1 is ENHRY and CDR2 SYGVKD. This CDR3 has 16 residues. This chain's CDR3 is CAITTSTGGLNTEAFF. The CDR3 nucleotides read TGTGCCATCACCACCTCGACGGGGGGACTGAACACTGAAGCTTTCTTT.

The chain is built from TRBV7-9 and TRBJ1-2, with D tentatively TRBD1 (5 bases). The CDR3 runs 13 residues. Germline CDR1 is SEHNR and CDR2 is FQNEAQ (reference sequence). The V and J ends lost 1 base and 10 bases respectively, with 13 bases between them. CDR3 DNA: TGTGCCAGCAGCTTAGTTGGTCGGGGGACCTACACCTTC. This gives the protein CASSLVGRGTYTF.

This chain links TRBV30 with TRBJ1-2, with D perhaps matching TRBD1 (6 bases). The CDR3 spans 11 residues. Germline V lookup: CDR1 GTSNPN, CDR2 SVGIG (reference sequence). Trimming removed 7 bases at V and 7 bases at J, with 13 bases between. In nucleotides, the CDR3 is TGTGCCTTACCTCAGGGGTTTGGCTACACCTTC. Translated: CALPQGFGYTF.

The genes are TRBV20-1 and TRBJ2-7; D is undetermined. V was clipped by 3 bases and J by 5 bases, with 5 bases between them. The CDR3 loop spans 10 amino acids. The germline gives CDR1 DFQATT, CDR2 SNEGSKA (reference sequence). CDR3 in amino acids: CSASLHEQYF. The CDR3 DNA reads TGCAGTGCTAGCCTCCACGAGCAGTACTTC.

This rearrangement joins TRBV28 to TRBJ1-1; D is unclear. Germline V gives CDR1 MDHEN, CDR2 SYDVKM. Deletions cut 6 bases from V and 10 bases from J, with 18 bases between. This CDR3 is 13 amino acids long. The CDR3 nucleotides read TGTGCCAGCAGCCGATCCGACACAGCTGGAGCTTTCTTT. Its protein is CASSRSDTAGAFF.

The chain couples TRBV5-5 to TRBJ1-4; TRBD1 agrees at 7 bases. The CDR3 length is 14 residues. The germline gives CDR1 SGHKS, CDR2 YYEKEE (reference sequence). The V gene end was trimmed by 5 bases and the J gene end by 3 bases; junction bases not matched to a gene: 4. The CDR3 sequence: CASSLQGPNEKLFF. The CDR3 region has the DNA TGTGCCAGCAGTCTACAGGGGCCTAATGAAAAACTGTTTTTT.

J is TRBJ1-1 and V is TRBV4-3; D gene uncertain. Germline CDR1 and CDR2: LGHNA and YSLEER. The CDR3 is made up of 15 amino acids. Trimming shortened V by 0 bases and J by 1 base, and 9 bases separated the two germline ends. The CDR3 nucleotides read TGCGCCAGCAGCCAAGATTTCTATACGAACACTGAAGCTTTCTTT. Translating it yields CASSQDFYTNTEAFF.

The chain carries TRBV13 and TRBJ2-3, with 7 bases lining up with TRBD1. The germline V gene encodes CDR1 PRHDT and CDR2 FYEKMQ (reference sequence). The V and J ends lost 3 bases and 4 bases, in that order; junction bases with no gene match: 7. This CDR3 has 15 residues. CDR3 nucleotide sequence: TGTGCCAGCAGCTTTCCCGACAGGGTGGCAGATACGCAGTATTTT. Protein: CASSFPDRVADTQYF.